This TCR beta chain was recorded in a study of T cells in Graves' hyperthyroidism and ophthalmopathy. The overall study: Blood was drawn when the patient was first diagnosed and still untreated.

In regard to this clonotype: Its target is unknown.

V lost 1 base, J lost 5 bases, and 13 bases lay in between. The CDR3 is 14 amino acids. Per germline, CDR1 DFQATT and CDR2 SNEGSKA (reference sequence). The source material, RNA transcripts, was used to amplify TCR beta CDR3 regions. A first-round RT-PCR of the TCR CDR3 used the HTBI primer set. TCRdb reanalysed the multiplex PCR reads using MiXCR and keeps one entry per CDR3 protein. The data show 300,000 to 500,000 distinct CDR3 sequences, roughly an eighth seen once. Thyroid ultrasound and orbital computed tomography, with clinical symptoms and serum thyroxine and TRAb, informed diagnoses. Study-level findings and limits: Ophthalmopathy was identified by the model a median about 6.4 months ahead of onset.

Sequenced: blood. The J gene is TRBJ2-3, the V gene TRBV20-1; D call uncertain. This clonotype was obtained from a man aged 50 to 60 with Graves' ophthalmopathy. This CDR3 reads CSARVVVSGDTQYF. In DNA, the CDR3 is TGCAGTGCTAGAGTGGTGGTTTCCGGAGATACGCAGTATTTT.